A selection of T cell receptor beta chains follows, all from one sample in a study of glioma-infiltrating T cells after dendritic cell vaccination. Repertoires were generated with immunoSEQ multiplex PCR, while TCRdb's copy carries only in-frame clones and drops some. The sample contains about 110,000 clones, around 90% of which appear only once. The material sequenced was blood, taken after dendritic cell vaccination. These receptors were taken from a human donor with glioblastoma. The CDR3 runs from the conserved cysteine through the conserved F or W. A D gene is named only where the DNA matches it firmly. Not every row has a clone size; where given, it reads once, few, many or a size class.

D: .
size: once
J: TRBJ1-2
V: TRBV9
DNA: TGTGCCAGCAGCGTAGGCCCCACTGCGGCTCGAGGCTACACCTTC
CDR3: CASSVGPTAARGYTF

D: .
size: once
J: TRBJ1-2
V: TRBV2
DNA: TGTGCCAGCACCGAACGTAGGGGCGGAGACACCTTC
CDR3: CASTERRGGDTF

D: TRBD1
size: .
J: TRBJ1-2
V: TRBV25-1
DNA: TGTGCCAGCAGTGAAGGGACAGTGAATGGCTACACCTTC
CDR3: CASSEGTVNGYTF

D: .
size: few
J: TRBJ1-5
V: TRBV21-1
DNA: TGTGCCAGCGGACAGAGGGGTTCATATACTCATCAGCCCCAGCATTTT
CDR3: CASGQRGSYTHQPQHF

D: TRBD1
size: once
J: TRBJ2-1
V: TRBV2
DNA: TGTGCCACCAAGGGACAGGGCGATGAGCAGTTCTTC
CDR3: CATKGQGDEQFF

D: .
size: .
J: TRBJ1-2
V: TRBV1
DNA: TGCACCAGCAGCCAAGCGCGGACAGGGAATGTGAGCAACTATGGCTACACCTTC
CDR3: CTSSQARTGNVSNYGYTF

D: TRBD1
size: .
J: TRBJ1-1
V: TRBV11-2
DNA: TGTGCCAGCAGCTTCGGACAGGGGGCATCTGAAGCTTTCTTT
CDR3: CASSFGQGASEAFF

D: TRBD2
size: few
J: TRBJ2-1
V: TRBV27
DNA: TGTGCCAGCAGTTTCTCACCTAGCGGGAGCAATGAGCAGTTCTTC
CDR3: CASSFSPSGSNEQFF

D: .
size: .
J: TRBJ2-3
V: TRBV15
DNA: TGTGCCACCAGCAGAGATTCCCGTACGCAGTATTTT
CDR3: CATSRDSRTQYF

D: .
size: .
J: TRBJ2-7
V: TRBV5-1
DNA: TGCGCCAGCAGCTTGGAGGGGTACTCCTACGAGCAGTACTTC
CDR3: CASSLEGYSYEQYF

D: TRBD1
size: .
J: TRBJ1-1
V: TRBV6-5
DNA: TGTGCCAGCAGTTACTCAGACAGGGGGTATGCTTTCTTT
CDR3: CASSYSDRGYAFF

D: .
size: .
J: TRBJ2-3
V: TRBV14
DNA: TGTGCCAGCAGCCAAGTTGCTAGCACTACGCAGTATTTT
CDR3: CASSQVASTTQYF

D: TRBD2
size: .
J: TRBJ2-3
V: TRBV30
DNA: TGTGCCTGGAACGGGAGGGTGACAGATACGCAGTATTTT
CDR3: CAWNGRVTDTQYF

D: TRBD1
size: .
J: TRBJ1-2
V: TRBV27
DNA: TGTGCCAGCAGTCAACGGGACAGGCCCTCTAACTATGGCTACACCTTC
CDR3: CASSQRDRPSNYGYTF

D: .
size: .
J: TRBJ1-1
V: TRBV6-6
DNA: TGTGCCAGCGTGGGGGGGACCGAAGCTTTCTTT
CDR3: CASVGGTEAFF

D: .
size: .
J: TRBJ1-5
V: TRBV19
DNA: TGTGCCAGTAGTGGTGGGGGGGCTTGGGGGCCCCAGCATTTT
CDR3: CASSGGGAWGPQHF

D: TRBD2
size: .
J: TRBJ2-1
V: TRBV19
DNA: TGTGCCAGTAGTATAGCCAAACTTAGCGGGCCAAGCTCCTACAATGAGCAGTTCTTC
CDR3: CASSIAKLSGPSSYNEQFF

D: TRBD1
size: .
J: TRBJ1-5
V: TRBV18
DNA: TGTGCCAGCTCACCAGGGGACAGGGGGAGCAATCAGCCCCAGCATTTT
CDR3: CASSPGDRGSNQPQHF

D: .
size: few
J: TRBJ2-1
V: TRBV5-1
DNA: TGCGCCAGCCGATTAAAGGTTGGAGATGAGCAGTTCTTC
CDR3: CASRLKVGDEQFF

D: .
size: .
J: TRBJ2-7
V: TRBV6-1
DNA: TGTGCCAGCAGCCCCCGAAGACAGGACACCTACGAGCAGTACTTC
CDR3: CASSPRRQDTYEQYF

D: TRBD2
size: .
J: TRBJ2-3
V: TRBV30
DNA: TGTGCCTACGGACGGACTAGCGGGGGGGCAGGAACGCAGTATTTT
CDR3: CAYGRTSGGAGTQYF

D: TRBD1
size: .
J: TRBJ2-1
V: TRBV9
DNA: TGTGCCAGCAGCGTAGCGGGACAGGGAGCCAATGAGCAGTTCTTC
CDR3: CASSVAGQGANEQFF

D: TRBD2
size: .
J: TRBJ2-7
V: TRBV30
DNA: TGTGCCTGGAGGGCTGGACTAGCGGGGGGATGGCAGTACTTC
CDR3: CAWRAGLAGGWQYF

D: .
size: .
J: TRBJ1-5
V: TRBV19
DNA: TGTGCCAGTAGTATAGGTGTAGGGACTCTCGGGCAGCCCCAGCATTTT
CDR3: CASSIGVGTLGQPQHF

D: TRBD2
size: .
J: TRBJ2-7
V: TRBV19
DNA: TGTGCCAGTAGTAACACAGCGGGGGGAACCTACGAGCAGTACTTC
CDR3: CASSNTAGGTYEQYF

D: TRBD1
size: .
J: TRBJ1-2
V: TRBV5-4
DNA: TGTGCCGGCGCCAGGGGGCTTAATGGCTACACCTTC
CDR3: CAGARGLNGYTF

D: .
size: .
J: TRBJ1-6
V: TRBV25-1
DNA: TGTGCCAGCAGTGATAATGTCGGACAGCTTAATTCACCCCTCCACTTT
CDR3: CASSDNVGQLNSPLHF

D: TRBD2
size: once
J: TRBJ2-3
V: TRBV7-3
DNA: TGTGCCAGCAGCCCCTTAGCGGGAGGGCCACCAGATACGCAGTATTTT
CDR3: CASSPLAGGPPDTQYF

D: TRBD1
size: few
J: TRBJ2-5
V: TRBV5-1
DNA: TGCGCCAGCAGCTTCACCGGGACAGGGTTCGAGGAGACCCAGTACTTC
CDR3: CASSFTGTGFEETQYF

D: TRBD1
size: .
J: TRBJ2-7
V: TRBV19
DNA: TGTGCCAGTAGCCCGGGACAGGGTTTCTACGAGCAGTACTTC
CDR3: CASSPGQGFYEQYF

D: TRBD2
size: once
J: TRBJ2-7
V: TRBV6-5
DNA: TGTGCTAGCATGGGCGAGCGGGGTGTCTCCTACGAGCAGTACTTC
CDR3: CASMGERGVSYEQYF

D: .
size: once
J: TRBJ1-4
V: TRBV5-1
DNA: TGCGCCAGCAGCTATGACAGGTCCAATGAAAAACTGTTTTTT
CDR3: CASSYDRSNEKLFF

D: TRBD2
size: once
J: TRBJ2-1
V: TRBV10-3
DNA: TGTGCCATCAGTTTACGGACTAGCGGGGGGCTCAATGAGCAGTTCTTC
CDR3: CAISLRTSGGLNEQFF

D: TRBD2
size: .
J: TRBJ2-3
V: TRBV10-3
DNA: TGTGCCAGCAGTGGACTAGCGGGGGGGCCAGATACGCAGTATTTT
CDR3: CASSGLAGGPDTQYF

D: .
size: .
J: TRBJ1-4
V: TRBV11-2
DNA: TGTGCCAGCAGCCCCCCGACTCGTTCGACTAATGAAAAACTGTTTTTT
CDR3: CASSPPTRSTNEKLFF

D: TRBD2
size: .
J: TRBJ2-3
V: TRBV6-1
DNA: TGTGCCAGCAGTGAAACCTCCAGCGGGAGTGCAGATACGCAGTATTTT
CDR3: CASSETSSGSADTQYF

D: TRBD2
size: .
J: TRBJ2-1
V: TRBV30
DNA: TGTGCCTGGAGTTTCACCCGGACTAGCGGGATTGAATATGAGCAGTTCTTC
CDR3: CAWSFTRTSGIEYEQFF

D: TRBD1
size: .
J: TRBJ1-1
V: TRBV5-1
DNA: TGCGCCAGCAGCCCGGAGGGACAGGGCCAGGCTGAAGCTTTCTTT
CDR3: CASSPEGQGQAEAFF

D: TRBD1
size: .
J: TRBJ1-1
V: TRBV9
DNA: TGTGCCAGCACGAGTCACCAGACAGGGGATGGAGCTTTCTTT
CDR3: CASTSHQTGDGAFF

D: TRBD1
size: .
J: TRBJ1-3
V: TRBV19
DNA: TGTGCCAGTAGCCGACAGGGCGGTATCCTTACGGGCGCCATATATTTT
CDR3: CASSRQGGILTGAIYF

D: TRBD1
size: once
J: TRBJ1-2
V: TRBV5-5
DNA: TGTGCCAGCAGCCCCCGGACAGGCGTCTATGGCTACACCTTC
CDR3: CASSPRTGVYGYTF

D: TRBD1
size: .
J: TRBJ1-2
V: TRBV5-6
DNA: TGTGCCAGCAACGACAGGGGTCATGGCTACACCTTC
CDR3: CASNDRGHGYTF

D: .
size: .
J: TRBJ1-5
V: TRBV19
DNA: TGTGCCAGTAGTATAGGTTATAGCAATCAGCCCCAGCATTTT
CDR3: CASSIGYSNQPQHF

D: .
size: .
J: TRBJ1-6
V: TRBV9
DNA: TGTGCCAGCAGTCGACTCTGGGGGGTTAATTCACCCCTCCACTTT
CDR3: CASSRLWGVNSPLHF

D: .
size: once
J: TRBJ1-1
V: TRBV11-2
DNA: TGTGCCAGCAGCTTAAGACCTGGGAGGGGCACTGAAGCTTTCTTT
CDR3: CASSLRPGRGTEAFF

D: TRBD1
size: .
J: TRBJ2-3
V: TRBV2
DNA: TGTGCCAGCAGTGAAGGGGCAGGGGGACGCACAGATACGCAGTATTTT
CDR3: CASSEGAGGRTDTQYF

D: TRBD1
size: .
J: TRBJ1-4
V: TRBV4-1
DNA: TGCGCCAGCAGCCAACTTGGACAGGGATTTGAAAAACTGTTTTTT
CDR3: CASSQLGQGFEKLFF

D: .
size: .
J: TRBJ2-7
V: TRBV11-2
DNA: TGTGCCAGCAGCAAGGGGCCCCCCAACGAGCAGTACTTC
CDR3: CASSKGPPNEQYF

D: TRBD2
size: .
J: TRBJ2-3
V: TRBV10-1
DNA: TGCGCCAGCAGTGAGTCGTGGGGAGGGGGCACAGATACGCAGTATTTT
CDR3: CASSESWGGGTDTQYF

D: TRBD2
size: few
J: TRBJ2-5
V: TRBV27
DNA: TGTGCCAGCAGCTCCGGACTAGCGGGAGAGACCCAGTACTTC
CDR3: CASSSGLAGETQYF

D: TRBD2
size: few
J: TRBJ2-7
V: TRBV4-2
DNA: TGTGCCAGCAGCCAAGAATCGGGGGGCTCCTACGAGCAGTACTTC
CDR3: CASSQESGGSYEQYF

D: TRBD1
size: .
J: TRBJ2-2
V: TRBV5-4
DNA: TGTGCCAGCAGCCCGGGACAGGGGTTTACCGGGGAGCTGTTTTTT
CDR3: CASSPGQGFTGELFF

D: .
size: .
J: TRBJ2-7
V: TRBV4-2
DNA: TGTGCCAGCAGCCAACAAGTGGCAGGCGAGGGCGAGCAGTACTTC
CDR3: CASSQQVAGEGEQYF